This entry describes one T cell receptor (beta chain). What it binds is not known. The sample is drawn from a study of CD8 T cells in ankylosing spondylitis. Study observations and caveats: For ankylosing spondylitis blood, a TCR beta motif of 8 or 9 highly homologous variants appeared characteristic.

TCRdb fed the 5' RACE reads into MiXCR, producing one record per CDR3 protein. Here the sample spans roughly 670,000 distinct CDR3 sequences, over 15% being singletons. The sequenced material came from blood, either unsorted or a sorted T cell fraction (not recorded which). The TCR originated in a male donor with ankylosing spondylitis.

CDR3 bases: TGCAGTGTCCGCGACGAGGGAGCCCCAGATCCCGAGCAGTACTTC. Amino acid sequence: CSVRDEGAPDPEQYF. The genes are TRBV20-1 and TRBJ2-7; D may be TRBD2 (5 bases). The V and J ends lost 7 bases and 6 bases respectively, with 25 bases between them. This CDR3 comprises 15 residues. Germline CDR1 is DFQATT and CDR2 is SNEGSKA (reference sequence).